This TCR beta chain was captured in a study of T cells in Graves' hyperthyroidism and ophthalmopathy. Patients were aged 18 to 65, had disease duration under 2 months, and had newly diagnosed hyperthyroidism. Criteria for exclusion of patients were uncontrolled infection, other autoimmune disease, pregnancy or lactation. For the diagnoses, clinical symptoms, serum thyroxine and TRAb, thyroid ultrasound and orbital computed tomography were used. RNA transcripts were the template for amplifying TCR beta CDR3 regions. First-round RT-PCR targeting the TCR CDR3 was performed with the HTBI primer set. Each CDR3 protein gets one entry after TCRdb re-called the multiplex PCR reads with MiXCR. Of about 560,000 distinct CDR3 sequences listed, approximately 15% are singletons. This clonotype appeared a few times. There are 15 residues in the CDR3. Germline loops: CDR1 ENHRY, CDR2 SYGVKD. V was clipped by 5 bases and J by 1 base; unmatched bases: 8.

The chain employs TRBV10-3 and TRBJ2-7, with 7 bases fitting TRBD1. The receptor comes from a woman under 30 with Graves' hyperthyroidism. Sequencing was done on a sample of blood. The CDR3 nucleotides read TGTGCCATCAGTTCTCTAGGGACAGCTTCCTACGAGCAGTACTTC. Its protein is CAISSLGTASYEQYF.